Given below is one T cell receptor (beta chain) in context. The sample is drawn from a study of cytomegalovirus exposure and HLA in healthy donors. Study summary: From donors who were HLA-typed, an early data release held around 80 million unique TCRs.

The trim removed 2 bases at V and 6 bases at J, leaving 1 base unmatched. This CDR3 is built from 14 residues. CDR1 is SGHRS and CDR2 is YFSETQ in the germline V gene. The PCR employed 60 Vbeta primers together with 13 Jbeta primers. Measured with immunoSEQ multiplex PCR; TCRdb has only the in-frame clones, and not every one. This sample has some 130,000 clones, with approximately 84% found just once. The material sequenced was PBMCs. The clonotype comes from a woman in her late teens or twenties in good health and CMV-seronegative. The chain recombines TRBV5-1 with TRBJ2-1, with 11 bases that match TRBD2. The CDR3 sequence: CASSFLAGGNEQFF. CDR3 DNA: TGCGCCAGCAGCTTTCTAGCGGGAGGCAATGAGCAGTTCTTC. The full variable domain, with the rest looked up from reference TRBV5-1 and TRBJ2-1, is KAGVTQTPRYLIKTRGQQVTLSCSPISGHRSVSWYQQTPGQGLQFLFEYFSETQRNKGNFPGRFSGRQFSNSRSEMNVSTLELGDSALYLCASSFLAGGNEQFFGPGTRLTVL.